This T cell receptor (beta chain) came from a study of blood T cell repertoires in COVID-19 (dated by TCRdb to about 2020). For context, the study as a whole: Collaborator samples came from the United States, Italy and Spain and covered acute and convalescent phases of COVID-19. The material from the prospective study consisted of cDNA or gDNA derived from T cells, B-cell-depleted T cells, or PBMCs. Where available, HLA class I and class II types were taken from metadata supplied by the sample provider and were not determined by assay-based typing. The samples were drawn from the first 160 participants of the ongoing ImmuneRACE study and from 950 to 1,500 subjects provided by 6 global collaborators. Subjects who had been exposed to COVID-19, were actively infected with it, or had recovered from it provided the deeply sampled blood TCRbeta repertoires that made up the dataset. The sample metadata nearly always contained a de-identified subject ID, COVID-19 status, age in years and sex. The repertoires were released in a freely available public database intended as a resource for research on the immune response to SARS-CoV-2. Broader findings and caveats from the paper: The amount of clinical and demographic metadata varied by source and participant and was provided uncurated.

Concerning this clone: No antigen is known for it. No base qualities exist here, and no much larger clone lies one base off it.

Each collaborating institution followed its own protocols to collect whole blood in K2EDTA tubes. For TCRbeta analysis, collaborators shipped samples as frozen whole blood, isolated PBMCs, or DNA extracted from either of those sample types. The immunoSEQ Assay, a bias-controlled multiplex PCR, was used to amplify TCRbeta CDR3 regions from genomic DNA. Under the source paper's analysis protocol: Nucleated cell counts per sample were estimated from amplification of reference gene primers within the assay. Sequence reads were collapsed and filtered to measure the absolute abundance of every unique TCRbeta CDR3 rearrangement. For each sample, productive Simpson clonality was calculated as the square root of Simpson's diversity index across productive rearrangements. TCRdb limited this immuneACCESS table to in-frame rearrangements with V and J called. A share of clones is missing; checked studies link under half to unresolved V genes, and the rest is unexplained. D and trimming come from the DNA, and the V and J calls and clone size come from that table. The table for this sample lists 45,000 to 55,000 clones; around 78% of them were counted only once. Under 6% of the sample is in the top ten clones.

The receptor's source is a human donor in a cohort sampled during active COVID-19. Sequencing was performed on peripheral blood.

The DNA reads as follows: TGTGCCAGCAGCTTAGCCTCAGGGGTCCAAGAGACCCAGTACTTC. It translates to CASSLASGVQETQYF. The chain employs TRBV7-6 and TRBJ2-5; TRBD1 could be the D gene, as 6 bases match. Via the germline V gene, CDR1 is SGHVS and CDR2 FNYEAQ. V and J lose 0 bases and 1 base, and a span of 9 bases separates them. The CDR3, cysteine through phenylalanine, is 15 amino acids long. Of all the DNA, just the CDR3 is kept, 45 bases in frame from base 1.